The present entry profiles one T cell receptor (beta chain) with its context. The antigen is unknown. This specimen belongs to a study of CD8+ T cells in alopecia areata. For the study at large: Tofacitinib ran 6 to 18 months, followed by 6 months off drug.

Study-level results: Clonality in lesional scalp, especially alopecia totalis/universalis, exceeded that of normal scalp.

CDR1 is GTSNPN and CDR2 is SVGIG in the germline V gene (reference sequence). The CDR3 consists of 15 residues. Deletions cut 0 bases from V and 4 bases from J, with 13 bases between. From alopecia areata patients, lesional scalp punch biopsies and peripheral blood were collected. The sequencing template was cDNA reverse transcribed from extracted RNA. Data came from immunoSEQ multiplex PCR; TCRdb stores just in-frame clones and leaves some out. Of around 160,000 clones listed, over 70% are singletons. The chain combines TRBV30 with TRBJ2-1; a weak D match, TRBD2 (6 bases). The TCR sequence derives from a human donor with alopecia areata. The sample here was CD8+ T cells sorted from blood, taken at week 0. CDR3 protein: CAWSVLATGYNEQFF. The CDR3 nucleotides are TGTGCCTGGAGTGTACTAGCTACGGGTTACAATGAGCAGTTCTTC.